Shown below are 27 T cell receptor beta chains from a single sample sequenced in a study of T cell repertoires in cytomegalovirus infection. TCRdb reprocessed the reads via MiXCR and lists one record per CDR3 protein. Among almost 550,000 distinct CDR3 sequences listed, 16% were seen once. Source material: CD8+ T cells from PBMCs. The receptors stem from a human donor in good health (CMV status not recorded). Some clones in this sample may be carry-over from other donors' samples.

This clonotype was counted at least ten times. The rearrangement joins TRBV7-8 to TRBJ2-5, with 7 bases identical to TRBD1. The germline CDR1 and CDR2 sequences are SGHVS and FQNEAQ. The length of the CDR3 is 17 residues. V was pared by 3 bases and J by 0 bases, with 10 bases of the junction left unmatched. This CDR3 is CASSFPPYGTDQETQYF. The CDR3 DNA reads as TGTGCCAGCAGCTTCCCACCCTACGGGACAGACCAAGAGACCCAGTACTTC. The full variable domain, in which reference TRBV7-8 and TRBJ2-5 provide the parts outside the CDR3, is GAGVSQSPRYKVAKRGQDVALRCDPISGHVSLFWYQQALGQGPEFLTYFQNEAQLDKSGLPSDRFFAERPEGSVSTLKIQRTQQEDSAVYLCASSFPPYGTDQETQYFGPGTRLLVL.

This clonotype came up many times. The chain couples TRBV6-4 to TRBJ2-3; D remains unclear. The CDR3 totals 15 residues. Germline V gene sequence: CDR1 MRHNA, CDR2 SNTAGT. Between the trimmed V and J ends, which lost 3 bases and 6 bases, there was a span of 16 bases. CDR3 region: CASSEWLGSPDTQYF. CDR3 in DNA: TGTGCCAGCAGTGAGTGGCTTGGCAGCCCGGATACGCAGTATTTT.

This clonotype has a count of ten or more. The chain combines TRBV30 with TRBJ1-2, with D uncertain. V was cut by 5 bases and J by 3 bases, with 16 bases left in between. Germline CDR1 and CDR2: GTSNPN and SVGIG (reference sequence). The CDR3 has 14 amino acids. The chain's CDR3 is CAWWTYVNDYGYTF. As DNA, the CDR3 is TGTGCCTGGTGGACTTACGTTAATGACTATGGCTACACCTTC.

V is TRBV4-2 and J is TRBJ2-3; no clear D. Germline CDR1 reads LGHNA; CDR2 reads YNFKEQ. The CDR3 totals 13 residues. Between the trimmed V and J ends, which lost 4 bases and 2 bases, there was a span of 7 bases. CDR3 in amino acids: CASSRYLTDTQYF. CDR3 coding DNA: TGTGCCAGCAGCCGGTATCTCACAGATACGCAGTATTTT.

The chain is built from TRBV28 and TRBJ1-1; 7 bases are a match to TRBD1. V dropped 5 bases and J dropped 4; count of bases not matched to a gene: 10. CDR1 and CDR2 from the germline V gene are MDHEN and SYDVKM. The CDR3 totals 15 residues. CDR3 in DNA: TGTGCCAGCAGTCGGCCGACAGGGAGCCCCACTGAAGCTTTCTTT. Residues: CASSRPTGSPTEAFF.

This clonotype has only a few counts. The chain links TRBV5-1 to TRBJ2-1; TRBD1 might be the D (5 bases). V lost 4 bases and J 2 bases, leaving 16 bases between the germline ends. This CDR3 is built from 16 residues. Per the germline V gene, CDR1 is SGHRS and CDR2 is YFSETQ. CDR3 nucleotides: TGCGCCAGCAGCATTAGACCGGACACGGCCTACAATGAGCAGTTCTTC. It yields the protein CASSIRPDTAYNEQFF.

This clonotype was recorded many times. J is TRBJ1-2 and V is TRBV7-9, with 7 bases identical to TRBD1. V was pared by 7 bases and J by 4 bases, with 3 bases of the junction left unmatched. CDR1 is SEHNR, CDR2 FQNEAQ, per germline (reference sequence). The CDR3 is made up of 12 amino acids. The CDR3 DNA reads as TGTGCCAGCACCTCAGGGGGCTATGGCTACACCTTC. Its translation: CASTSGGYGYTF.

J is TRBJ1-1 and V is TRBV19; D unresolved. Germline CDR1 LNHDA, CDR2 SQIVND (reference sequence). Trimming left V 5 bases short and J 5 bases short, with 9 bases between. CDR3 length: 12 amino acids. The CDR3 sequence is CASSPRRTEAFF. The CDR3 DNA reads TGTGCCAGTAGTCCCAGGAGGACTGAAGCTTTCTTT.

The table lists this clonotype with a few counts. The V call is TRBV20-1, the J call TRBJ1-2; 8 nucleotides agree with TRBD1. Germline V gene data show CDR1 as DFQATT and CDR2 as SNEGSKA (reference sequence). V gave up 4 bases and J gave up 8 bases; unmatched junction bases: 9. The CDR3 is 13 residues long. As DNA, the CDR3 is TGCAGTGCTATACCGGACAGGGAGGGCGGCTACACCTTC. Translating gives CSAIPDREGGYTF.

This clonotype has more than one count but fewer than ten. The chain carries TRBV18 and TRBJ2-5; the match to TRBD1 covers 7 bases. There are 16 residues in the CDR3. Looked up from germline, CDR1 is KGHSH and CDR2 is LQKENI. V lost 0 bases to trimming and J lost 1 base; unmatched junction nucleotides: 5. The CDR3 reads CASSPPTQGFQETQYF. As DNA, the CDR3 is TGTGCCAGCTCACCACCGACACAGGGGTTCCAAGAGACCCAGTACTTC. The full variable domain, completed using reference TRBV18 and TRBJ2-5, is NAGVMQNPRHLVRRRGQEARLRCSPMKGHSHVYWYRQLPEEGLKFMVYLQKENIIDESGMPKERFSAEFPKEGPSILRIQQVVRGDSAAYFCASSPPTQGFQETQYFGPGTRLLVL.

The table lists this clonotype with a few counts. The chain joins TRBV5-6 to TRBJ2-7; D is uncertain. The germline V and J ends were trimmed by 0 bases and 4 bases, with 14 bases remaining between them. The CDR3 consists of 15 residues. CDR1 is SGHDT and CDR2 is YYEEEE in the germline V gene. CDR3 in amino acids: CASSLANSGIYEQYF. The CDR3 coding sequence is TGTGCCAGCAGCTTGGCCAACTCCGGCATTTACGAGCAGTACTTC.

This clonotype has a count of ten or more. The chain couples TRBV5-8 to TRBJ2-1; perhaps D is TRBD1 or TRBD2 (5 bases each). This CDR3 is built from 18 residues. Trimming removed 3 bases at V and 4 bases at J, with 23 bases between. Germline values: CDR1 SGHTS, CDR2 YDEGEE. Here the CDR3 reads CASSWGQRAGGNYNEQFF. For the CDR3, the DNA is TGTGCCAGCAGCTGGGGTCAACGCGCTGGGGGAAATTACAATGAGCAGTTCTTC.

This clonotype was observed at least ten times. The chain combines TRBV5-6 with TRBJ1-1; D unresolved. CDR3 length: 14 amino acids. The V and J ends lost 1 base and 4 bases respectively, with 11 bases between them. The germline V gene has CDR1 SGHDT and CDR2 YYEEEE. Here the CDR3 DNA reads TGTGCCAGCAGCTTGAAAATGATTCCCACTGAAGCTTTCTTT. It yields the protein CASSLKMIPTEAFF. Full variable domain (outside the CDR3, taken from reference TRBV5-6 and TRBJ1-1): DAGVTQSPTHLIKTRGQQVTLRCSPKSGHDTVSWYQQALGQGPQFIFQYYEEEERQRGNFPDRFSGHQFPNYSSELNVNALLLGDSALYLCASSLKMIPTEAFFGQGTRLTVV.

This clonotype was observed many times. The CDR3 DNA reads TGTGCCAGCAGCTTTTCCCTTGGACTAGCGGGGGACACAGATACGCAGTATTTT. Its protein product is CASSFSLGLAGDTDTQYF. The rearrangement uses TRBV7-2 and TRBJ2-3; 13 nucleotides line up with TRBD2. The V gene's germline CDR1 is SGHTA and CDR2 FQGNSA. The CDR3 consists of 18 residues. Germline trimming cut 3 bases from V and 2 bases from J; bases unmatched to any gene: 8.

A few counts support this clonotype. This CDR3 is CASSLSGAFQLNTGELFF. The DNA for the CDR3 is TGTGCCAGCAGTTTAAGTGGGGCTTTTCAATTGAACACCGGGGAGCTGTTTTTT. The rearrangement links TRBV28 to TRBJ2-2; tentative D call: TRBD1 (5 bases). V lost 2 bases to trimming and J lost 1 base, with 17 bases between them. CDR3 size: 18 residues. Germline values: CDR1 MDHEN, CDR2 SYDVKM.

The sample holds a few counts of this clonotype. The chain employs TRBV27 and TRBJ1-2; D not resolved. Germline V gene data show CDR1 as MNHEY and CDR2 as SMNVEV (reference sequence). CDR3 length equals 16 residues. Trimming stripped 4 bases from V and 0 bases from J, with 15 bases between. The CDR3 DNA reads TGTGCCAGCAGTTCCCTGGACGGCCCTGCTAACTATGGCTACACCTTC. Protein sequence: CASSSLDGPANYGYTF.

Of note for this clonotype: A single base separates this from a much larger clone, so it may be a read error. Because it lacks the conserved phenylalanine or tryptophan at the end, this CDR3 is likely a read error. V usage is TRBV7-9 and J usage is TRBJ2-1; 11 nucleotides align to TRBD2. The CDR3 consists of 16 residues. V shed 5 bases and J 3 bases; nucleotides not matched to a gene: 6. The germline gives CDR1 SEHNR, CDR2 FQNEAQ (reference sequence). As DNA, the CDR3 is TGTGCCAGCAGCCATAGCGGGGGGGCCTTCTACAATGAGCAGTTCTTA. As protein: CASSHSGGAFYNEQFL.

This clonotype has a handful of counts. The chain uses TRBV12-3 or TRBV12-4 and TRBJ2-6; D not certain. The CDR3 is 18 residues long. Trimming shortened V by 2 bases and J by 0 bases, and 14 bases separated the two germline ends. The CDR3 DNA follows: TGTGCCAGCAGTTTATCACACAGTCGTGTCTCTGGGGCCAACGTCCTGACTTTC. It codes for CASSLSHSRVSGANVLTF.

This clonotype was seen repeatedly, ten times or more. The chain combines TRBV15 with TRBJ2-5; 7 bases map to TRBD1. The CDR3 length is 11 residues. CDR1 LNHNV and CDR2 YYDKDF come from the germline V gene (reference sequence). The ends lost 10 bases at V and 2 bases at J; junction bases unmatched: 1. DNA for the CDR3: TGTGCCAAACAGGGGCAAGAGACCCAGTACTTC. This encodes CAKQGQETQYF.

This clonotype has at least ten counts. The J gene is TRBJ1-2, the V gene TRBV27; the match to TRBD1 covers 8 bases. V gave up 5 bases and J gave up 7 bases; unmatched junction bases: 6. Germline CDR1 and CDR2: MNHEY and SMNVEV (reference sequence). The CDR3 loop spans 13 amino acids. CDR3 coding DNA: TGTGCCAGCAGTGACACCGGGACAGGTGGCTACACCTTC. It codes for CASSDTGTGGYTF.

This clonotype turned up a few times. The chain employs TRBV5-6 and TRBJ1-5; D perhaps matches TRBD1 (5 bases). The CDR3 extends over 13 amino acids. Germline V lookup: CDR1 SGHDT, CDR2 YYEEEE. V shed 4 bases and J shed 6 bases, with 11 bases lying between them. CDR3 sequence reads: CASSRGTPQPQHF. DNA for the CDR3: TGTGCCAGCAGCCGCGGGACGCCTCAGCCCCAGCATTTT.

This clonotype was counted ten times or more. V and J are TRBV27 and TRBJ1-6, with D perhaps TRBD1 (5 bases). The CDR3 has 15 residues. The V end lost 6 bases, the J end lost 7 bases, and 16 bases lay between the germline ends. Germline V gene sequence: CDR1 MNHEY, CDR2 SMNVEV (reference sequence). CDR3 region: CASSETGSANSPLHF. CDR3 nucleotide sequence: TGTGCCAGCAGCGAAACAGGTTCCGCCAATTCACCCCTCCACTTT.

This clonotype has only a few counts. The chain joins TRBV6-1 to TRBJ2-1; D uncertain. The CDR3 has 14 residues. V was cut by 3 bases and J by 9 bases, with 15 bases left in between. Looked up from germline, CDR1 is MNHNS and CDR2 is SASEGT. This CDR3 reads CASSEVEEVPEQFF. CDR3 in DNA: TGTGCCAGCAGTGAGGTCGAAGAGGTACCTGAGCAGTTCTTC.

There are a few counts of this clonotype. This chain connects TRBV7-9 to TRBJ2-5, with unresolved D. Germline-derived CDR1 and CDR2 are SEHNR and FQNEAQ (reference sequence). The CDR3 runs 16 residues. V shed 5 bases and J shed 0 bases, with 16 bases lying between them. The CDR3 loop reads CASSPREAEHQETQYF. As DNA, the CDR3 is TGTGCCAGCAGCCCCCGAGAAGCCGAACACCAAGAGACCCAGTACTTC.

The chain uses TRBV2 and TRBJ2-7; D is perhaps TRBD1 (5 bases). Per germline, CDR1 SNHLY and CDR2 FYNNEI. The CDR3 has 12 residues. Trimming took off 7 bases at V and 3 bases at J, with 10 bases between the two ends. Written as DNA, the CDR3 is TGTGCCAGCATCCGGACAAACTACGAGCAGTACTTC. It translates to CASIRTNYEQYF. Combining the CDR3 with reference TRBV2 and TRBJ2-7 gives the whole variable domain EPEVTQTPSHQVTQMGQEVILRCVPISNHLYFYWYRQILGQKVEFLVSFYNNEISEKSEIFDDQFSVERPDGSNFTLKIRSTKLEDSAMYFCASIRTNYEQYFGPGTRLTVT.

The table lists this clonotype with a few counts. V is TRBV6-6 and J is TRBJ2-2, with 14 bases matching TRBD2. Looked up from germline, CDR1 is MNHNY and CDR2 is SVGAGI (reference sequence). V was pared by 4 bases and J by 0 bases, with 7 bases of the junction left unmatched. The CDR3 totals 19 residues. CDR3 amino acids: CASSSRPTSGGANTGELFF. The CDR3 nucleotides read TGTGCCAGCAGTTCCAGACCGACTAGCGGGGGGGCGAACACCGGGGAGCTGTTTTTT.

V usage is TRBV20-1 and J usage is TRBJ1-2; D uncertain. V lost 0 bases to trimming and J lost 0 bases, with 17 bases between them. The CDR3 has 17 amino acids. The V gene's germline CDR1 is DFQATT and CDR2 SNEGSKA (reference sequence). The CDR3 spells CSARELTMTRANYGYTF. Here the CDR3 DNA reads TGCAGTGCTAGAGAGCTAACTATGACAAGAGCTAACTATGGCTACACCTTC.